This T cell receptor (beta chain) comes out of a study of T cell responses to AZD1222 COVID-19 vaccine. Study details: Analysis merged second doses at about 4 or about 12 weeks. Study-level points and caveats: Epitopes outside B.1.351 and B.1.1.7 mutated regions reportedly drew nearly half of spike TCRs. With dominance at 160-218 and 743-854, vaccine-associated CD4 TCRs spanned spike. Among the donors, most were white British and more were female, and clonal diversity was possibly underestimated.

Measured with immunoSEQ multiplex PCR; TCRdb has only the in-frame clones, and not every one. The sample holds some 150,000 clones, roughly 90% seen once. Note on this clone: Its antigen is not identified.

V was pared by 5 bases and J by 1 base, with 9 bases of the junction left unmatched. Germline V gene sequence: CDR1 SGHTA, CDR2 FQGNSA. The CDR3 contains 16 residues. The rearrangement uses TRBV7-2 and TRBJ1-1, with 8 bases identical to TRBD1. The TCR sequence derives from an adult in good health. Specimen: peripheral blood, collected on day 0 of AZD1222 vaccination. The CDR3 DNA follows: TGTGCCAGCAGCCCTTCCAGGGGGCGAGGGAACACTGAAGCTTTCTTT. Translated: CASSPSRGRGNTEAFF. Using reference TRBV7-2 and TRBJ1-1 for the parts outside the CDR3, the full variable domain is GAGVSQSPSNKVTEKGKDVELRCDPISGHTALYWYRQSLGQGLEFLIYFQGNSAPDKSGLPSDRFSAERTGGSVSTLTIQRTQQEDSAVYLCASSPSRGRGNTEAFFGQGTRLTVV.